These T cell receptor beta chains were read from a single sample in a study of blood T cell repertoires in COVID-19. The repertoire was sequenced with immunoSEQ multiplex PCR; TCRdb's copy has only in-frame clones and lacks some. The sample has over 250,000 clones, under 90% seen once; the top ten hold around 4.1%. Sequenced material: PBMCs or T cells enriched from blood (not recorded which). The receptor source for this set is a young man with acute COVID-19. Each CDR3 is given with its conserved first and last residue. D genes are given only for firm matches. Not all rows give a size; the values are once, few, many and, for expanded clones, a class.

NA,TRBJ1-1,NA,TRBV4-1,TGCGCCAGCAGCCAAGATTGGAGGGGATTCTGGTTT,CASSQDWRGFWF
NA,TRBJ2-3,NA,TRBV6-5,TGTGCCAGCAGTATGCGGGACGCGCCAGATACGCAGTATTTT,CASSMRDAPDTQYF
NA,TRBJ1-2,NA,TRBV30,TGTGCCTGGAGCCCGCAGGATTACGGCTACACCTTC,CAWSPQDYGYTF
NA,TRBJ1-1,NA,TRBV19,TGTGCCAGTAGCGAATACGGAAGGCGGGGGGCGAACACTGAAGCTTTCTTT,CASSEYGRRGANTEAFF
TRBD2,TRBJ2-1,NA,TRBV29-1,TGCAGCGTTACCGGGACTAGCTTTGAGCAGTTCTTC,CSVTGTSFEQFF
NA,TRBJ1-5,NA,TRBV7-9,TGTGCCAGCAGTTACGAGGGAAGCAATCAGCCCCAGCATTTT,CASSYEGSNQPQHF
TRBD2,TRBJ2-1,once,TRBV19,TGTGCCACTCGTGGGACTAGCGTGTCGAATGAGCAGTTCTTC,CATRGTSVSNEQFF
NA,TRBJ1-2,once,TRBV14,TGTGCCAGCAGCCCCTTGGCCGCCCAGGGCTACACCTTC,CASSPLAAQGYTF
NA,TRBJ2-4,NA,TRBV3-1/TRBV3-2,TGTGCCAGCACCACTGGGGGCAGGGGAAACATTCAGTACTTC,CASTTGGRGNIQYF
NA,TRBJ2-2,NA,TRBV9,TGTGCCAGCAGCCTAGTAGATGACGGGGAGCTGTTTTTT,CASSLVDDGELFF
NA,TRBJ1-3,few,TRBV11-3,TGTGCCAGCAGCGCCCCGGGACTTGCCAACACCATATATTTT,CASSAPGLANTIYF
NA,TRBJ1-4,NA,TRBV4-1,TGCGCCAGCAGCCAAGGGTACAGGGAGCTCGAAAAACTGTTTTTT,CASSQGYRELEKLFF
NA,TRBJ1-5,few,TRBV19,TGTGCCAGTAGTATAGATCTTGCCCAGTTTAGCAATCAGCCCCAGCATTTT,CASSIDLAQFSNQPQHF
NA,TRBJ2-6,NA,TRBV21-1,TGTGCCAGCAGCAAAGCCAGAGCCAGGGTTGGGGCCAACGTCCTGACTTTC,CASSKARARVGANVLTF
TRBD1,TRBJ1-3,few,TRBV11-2,TGTGCCAGCAGCTTAGGCGGACAGGGAAGGGCACTCTCTGGAAACACCATATATTTT,CASSLGGQGRALSGNTIYF
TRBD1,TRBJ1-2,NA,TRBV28,TGTGCCAGCAGTTTGTACCCCACAGGGGACTATGGCTACACCTTC,CASSLYPTGDYGYTF
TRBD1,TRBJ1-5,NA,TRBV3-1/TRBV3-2,TGTGCCAGCAGCCGGGGACAGTCCGGGGTAGCCCAGCATTTT,CASSRGQSGVAQHF
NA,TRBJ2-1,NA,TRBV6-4,TGTGCCAGAACGGACTCGAGCTCCTACAATGAGCAGTTCTTC,CARTDSSSYNEQFF
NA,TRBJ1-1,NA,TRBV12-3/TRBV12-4,TGTGCCAGCACCTTGAGGACTGAAGCTTTCTTT,CASTLRTEAFF
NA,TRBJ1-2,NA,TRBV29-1,TGCAGCGTTGCAGGGAACTATGGCTACACCTTC,CSVAGNYGYTF
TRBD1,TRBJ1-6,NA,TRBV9,TGTGCCAGCAGCGCCTCGACAGGGGACCCACCCCTCCACTTT,CASSASTGDPPLHF
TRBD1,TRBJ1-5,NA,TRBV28,TGTGCCAGCATTTCTCCGGGACAGGGATATAGCAATCAGCCCCAGCATTTT,CASISPGQGYSNQPQHF
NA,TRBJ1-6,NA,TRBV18,TGTGCCAGCTCACCGAAGGAGCGGGACGGGGTCAATTCACCCCTCCACTTT,CASSPKERDGVNSPLHF
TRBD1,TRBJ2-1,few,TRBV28,TGTGCCAGCAGTTTATACGGACAGGGCTCATACAATGAGCAGTTCTTC,CASSLYGQGSYNEQFF
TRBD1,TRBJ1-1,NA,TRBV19,TGTGCCAGTAGTCCCCGGACAGGGTTGAACACTGAAGCTTTCTTT,CASSPRTGLNTEAFF
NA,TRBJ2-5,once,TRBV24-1,TGTGCCACCAGTTACGGACTCCAAGAGACCCAGTACTTC,CATSYGLQETQYF
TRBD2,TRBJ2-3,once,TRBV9,TGTGCCAGCAGCCCCCGCCCGCAGCGGGGGGTATACACAGATACGCAGTATTTT,CASSPRPQRGVYTDTQYF
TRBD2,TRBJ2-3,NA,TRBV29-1,TGCAGCGCGCAGACTAGCGGGACGGGCACAGATACGCAGTATTTT,CSAQTSGTGTDTQYF
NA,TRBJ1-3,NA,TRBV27,TGTGCCAGCAGTGATACAGCAACCTCTGGAAACACCATATATTTT,CASSDTATSGNTIYF
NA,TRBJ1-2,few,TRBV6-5,TGTGCCAGCAGTTACAGCAGGGCCCCTAGCTACACCTTC,CASSYSRAPSYTF
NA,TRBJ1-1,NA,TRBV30,TGTGCCTGGAGTCCAGGGTTTATGGCTTTCTTT,CAWSPGFMAFF
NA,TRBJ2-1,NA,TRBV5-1,TGCGCCAGCAGCTTGGCTCCAGGGATCTACAATGAGCAGTTCTTC,CASSLAPGIYNEQFF
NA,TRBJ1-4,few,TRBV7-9,TGTGCCAGCAGCCATTCCAGCCAGGGTTATGAAAAACTGTTTTTT,CASSHSSQGYEKLFF
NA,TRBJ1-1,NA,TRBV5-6,TGTGCCAGCAGCGTGGAATATGGTGGGACTCCCTACACTGAAGCTTTCTTT,CASSVEYGGTPYTEAFF
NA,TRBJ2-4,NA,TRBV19,TGTGCCAGTACCTCCGGGACACCAAAAAACATTCAGTACTTC,CASTSGTPKNIQYF
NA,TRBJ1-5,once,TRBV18,TGTGCCAGCTCACCCTCCTCTAGCAATCAGCCCCAGCATTTT,CASSPSSSNQPQHF
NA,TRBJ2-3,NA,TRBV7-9,TGTGCCAGCAGCCCGCCTGGTAGCGGCACAGATACGCAGTATTTT,CASSPPGSGTDTQYF
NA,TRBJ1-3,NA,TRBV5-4,TGTGCCAGCAGCAAGGGACCGGGAGGGAACACCATATATTTT,CASSKGPGGNTIYF
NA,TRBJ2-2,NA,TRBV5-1,TGCGCCAGCAGAGGACAGCCCACCGGGGAGCTGTTTTTT,CASRGQPTGELFF
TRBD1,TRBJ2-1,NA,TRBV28,TGTGCCAGCAGTATGATAGCGTCGGACAGGGTCTACAATGAGCAGTTCTTC,CASSMIASDRVYNEQFF
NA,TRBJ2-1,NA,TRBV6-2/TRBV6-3,TGTGCCAGCAGTCCCCGGGACTTGGAAATGAATGAGCAGTTCTTC,CASSPRDLEMNEQFF
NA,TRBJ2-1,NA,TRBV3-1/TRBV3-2,TGTGCCAGCAGCCAAGAATCGCGTACCTACAATGAGCAGTTCTTC,CASSQESRTYNEQFF
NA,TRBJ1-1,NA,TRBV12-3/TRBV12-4,TGTGCCAGCAGTTTAGACACCTACACTGAAGCTTTCTTT,CASSLDTYTEAFF
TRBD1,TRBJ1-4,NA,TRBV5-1,TGCGCCAGCAGCCCGGCCCCGACAGGGGGGGAAAAACTGTTTTTT,CASSPAPTGGEKLFF
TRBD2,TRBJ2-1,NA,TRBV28,TGTGCCAGCAGTTTATGGGCTAGCGGGACCTACAATGAGCAGTTCTTC,CASSLWASGTYNEQFF
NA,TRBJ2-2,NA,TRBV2,TGTGCCAGCAGTCTAGCCGAAACCGGGGAGCTGTTTTTT,CASSLAETGELFF
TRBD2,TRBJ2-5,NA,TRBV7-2,TGTGCCAGCAGCTTAGCCCGACTAGCGGGAGAGACCCAGTACTTC,CASSLARLAGETQYF
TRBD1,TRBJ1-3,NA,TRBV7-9,TGTGCCAGCAGCCCCCCGGGACAGATCTCTGGAAACACCATATATTTT,CASSPPGQISGNTIYF
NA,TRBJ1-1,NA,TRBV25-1,TGTGCCAGCAGCGACCGTGAGGGTCCGAACACTGAAGCTTTCTTT,CASSDREGPNTEAFF
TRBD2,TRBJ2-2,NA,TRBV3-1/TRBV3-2,TGTGCCAGCAGCCCAGCCGCGGGGGGGCCTGCCGGGGAGCTGTTTTTT,CASSPAAGGPAGELFF
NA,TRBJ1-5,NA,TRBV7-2,TGTGCCAGCAGTCCGTTTCTATATAGCAATCAGCCCCAGCATTTT,CASSPFLYSNQPQHF
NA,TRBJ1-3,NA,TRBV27,TGTGCCAGCAGGGACAGCTCTGGAAACACCATATATTTT,CASRDSSGNTIYF
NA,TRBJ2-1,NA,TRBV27,TGTGCCAGCAGTCCACAGGGTCATGAGCAGTTCTTC,CASSPQGHEQFF
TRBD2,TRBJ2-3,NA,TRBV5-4,TGTGCCAGCAGCGGGGGACTAGCGGGGCGCACAGATACGCAGTATTTT,CASSGGLAGRTDTQYF
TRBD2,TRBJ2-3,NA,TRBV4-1,TGCGCCAGCAGCCAGTTAGCGGGGGGGCGGAGCACAGATACGCAGTATTTT,CASSQLAGGRSTDTQYF
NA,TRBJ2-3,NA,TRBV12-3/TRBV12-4,TGTGCCAGTCGGGAAACAGATACGCAGTATTTT,CASRETDTQYF